This T cell receptor beta chain was obtained from a study of blood T cell repertoires in COVID-19. Overall study: Both acute and convalescent COVID-19 samples were obtained from the United States, Italy and Spain. PBMCs, B-cell-depleted T cells, or T cells were the source of the cDNA or gDNA that made up the material.

The length of the CDR3 is 15 residues. V was shortened by 3 bases and J by 0 bases, with 11 bases between the two germline ends. CDR1 and CDR2 from the germline V gene are MDHEN and SYDVKM. Per the original methods: Quantification of nucleated cells was approximated via reference gene primer amplification. The data were produced by immunoSEQ multiplex PCR, yet TCRdb's version contains in-frame clones alone and is incomplete. Clone size and the V and J calls come from that table; the DNA yielded D and trimming. In the table there are 150,000 to 200,000 clones, roughly 80% of which are singletons. V and J are TRBV28 and TRBJ2-5, with a possible D match to TRBD2 (6 bases). The sequencing sample was made of peripheral blood. The receptor was isolated from a woman aged 70 to 79 with acute or convalescent COVID-19. The CDR3 nucleotides read TGTGCCAGCAGTTTCTTTCGGGGGAACCAAGAGACCCAGTACTTC. Protein product: CASSFFRGNQETQYF.